Below, 2 T cell receptor beta chains from the same sample are listed, as sequenced in a study of T cells in Graves' hyperthyroidism and ophthalmopathy. The TCR beta CDR3 regions underwent amplification using RNA transcripts as the source. First-round RT-PCR of the TCR CDR3 relied on the HTBI primer set. TCRdb reprocessed the multiplex PCR reads via MiXCR and lists one record per CDR3 protein. The data show 600,000 or so distinct CDR3 sequences, about 14% seen once. The sample consisted of blood. These receptors were taken from a woman aged 45 to 65 with Graves' ophthalmopathy.

This clonotype has ten or more counts. The chain recombines TRBV20-1 with TRBJ2-7; 9 bases are shared with TRBD1. Germline lookup yields CDR1 DFQATT and CDR2 SNEGSKA (reference sequence). The V segment lost 0 bases and the J segment 6 bases; nucleotides outside the gene matches: 9. The CDR3 totals 15 residues. In DNA form, the CDR3 reads TGCAGTGCTAGAGAAAGGGACAGGGCAAGGGGCGAGCAGTACTTC. Translation: CSARERDRARGEQYF.

This clonotype came up many times. The chain carries TRBV27 and TRBJ2-1; 7 positions agree with TRBD2. Germline CDR1 is MNHEY and CDR2 is SMNVEV (reference sequence). The CDR3 loop spans 14 amino acids. Losses at the gene ends were 6 bases for V and 5 bases for J; bases not matched to a gene: 7. The CDR3 loop reads CASSWGLFNNEQFF. CDR3 in DNA: TGTGCCAGCAGCTGGGGACTATTCAACAATGAGCAGTTCTTC.